This T cell receptor (beta chain) was observed in a study of blood T cell repertoires in COVID-19. Study in general: T cells, B-cell-depleted T cells, or PBMCs provided the cDNA or gDNA that served as material.

V lost 3 bases and J 6 bases, leaving 9 bases between the germline ends. Germline V CDR1 and CDR2: LGHNT, FRNRAP. The CDR3 runs to 14 residues. The method was immunoSEQ multiplex PCR; TCRdb's version includes in-frame clones alone and lacks a portion of them. The profile shows about 74,000 clones, about nine tenths of them singletons. Input material: peripheral blood. This clonotype originated in an elderly woman with active or convalescent COVID-19. The rearrangement joins TRBV12-5 to TRBJ1-6; maybe TRBD1 (6 bases). Here the CDR3 DNA reads TGTGCTAGTGGTTTTTCGGACAGTAATTCACCCCTCCACTTT. As protein: CASGFSDSNSPLHF.